This T cell receptor (beta chain) was recovered during a study of identical twins. Notes on the study in general: High-abundance cord blood beta clonotypes had fewer insertions; memory repertoires showed none. Researchers reported weaker excess twin sharing in beta out-of-frame sequences. Invariant populations such as MAIT and iNKT cells could partly muddle zero-insertion analyses.

Of note for this clonotype: Its antigen is unknown.

V was shortened by 4 bases and J by 5 bases, with 9 bases between the two germline ends. The CDR3 sequence is 13 residues long. Germline V gives CDR1 MNHNS, CDR2 SASEGT. TCRdb called the 5' RACE reads again in MiXCR, with one record for every CDR3 protein. The table lists about 240,000 distinct CDR3 sequences, 7.5% of them singletons. These same data were also listed under a study on yellow fever vaccine responses in identical twins.

The chain is built from TRBV6-1 and TRBJ2-1; D is undetermined. Sequencing input: CD8+ T cells sorted from blood. This receptor was obtained from a woman aged 18-29 years in good health. The CDR3 loop reads CASSASQDNEQFF. The DNA of the CDR3 is TGTGCCAGCAGTGCCAGTCAGGACAATGAGCAGTTCTTC.